This T cell receptor (beta chain) was recovered during a study of T cell repertoires in cytomegalovirus infection. Concerning this clonotype itself: Its target is not known.

TCRdb re-called the reads through MiXCR, storing one row per CDR3 protein. The table records about 89,000 distinct CDR3 sequences, about 31% of them present only once. The input for sequencing was CD8+ T cells from cultured PBMCs, taken from culture after CMV antigen stimulation. The sequence came from a human donor in good health (CMV status not recorded). Some clones in this sample may be carry-over from other donors' samples.

Here the CDR3 DNA reads TGTGCCAGCAGCTTAGCGCTAGGGGAGCTGTTTTTT. Amino acid sequence: CASSLALGELFF. V and J are TRBV7-9 and TRBJ2-2; no clear D gene. Trimming cost V 0 bases and J 8 bases, with 4 bases left between them. This CDR3 spans 12 amino acids. Per germline, CDR1 SEHNR and CDR2 FQNEAQ (reference sequence).